The 5 T cell receptor beta chains given below trace back to one sample, sequenced in a study of cytomegalovirus exposure and HLA in healthy donors. 60 Vbeta and 13 Jbeta primers were used in PCR. Repertoires were generated with immunoSEQ multiplex PCR, while TCRdb's copy carries only in-frame clones and drops some. The table records fewer than 200,000 clones, about 79% of them present only once. Specimen: PBMCs. These receptors originate from a girl aged 2-15 years in good health and CMV-seropositive.

The genes are TRBV5-1 and TRBJ2-7; 7 bases align to TRBD1. V lost 4 bases to trimming and J lost 2 bases; unmatched junction nucleotides: 9. There are 15 residues in the CDR3. Germline V gene lookup returns CDR1 SGHRS and CDR2 YFSETQ. In DNA form, the CDR3 reads TGCGCCAGCAGCCCTACCGGGACAGCGGCCTACGAGCAGTACTTC. Residues: CASSPTGTAAYEQYF.

The chain carries TRBV2 and TRBJ1-1; a possible D gene is TRBD1 (5 bases). V lost 3 bases and J lost 1, with 15 bases in between. Germline V CDR1 and CDR2: SNHLY, FYNNEI. The CDR3 runs to 16 residues. The chain's CDR3 is CASSEVLTQGNTEAFF. For the CDR3, the DNA is TGTGCCAGCAGTGAGGTTTTGACTCAGGGGAACACTGAAGCTTTCTTT.

The chain employs TRBV9 and TRBJ2-1; 9 nucleotides align to TRBD2. CDR1 and CDR2 (germline): SGDLS, YYNGEE. The CDR3 contains 15 residues. The junction had 5 bases not matched to a gene; V was cut back by 2 bases and J by 5 bases. As DNA, the CDR3 is TGTGCCAGCAGCGTTAGCGGGAGTACGGACAATGAGCAGTTCTTC. It specifies CASSVSGSTDNEQFF.

The chain combines TRBV5-1 with TRBJ2-1; 7 bases are shared with TRBD1. This CDR3 is built from 15 residues. Germline V gene lookup returns CDR1 SGHRS and CDR2 YFSETQ. Germline trimming cut 0 bases from V and 6 bases from J; bases unmatched to any gene: 6. CDR3 sequence: CASSLGQGTGNEQFF. In DNA, the CDR3 is TGCGCCAGCAGCTTGGGACAGGGCACCGGCAATGAGCAGTTCTTC.

The chain joins TRBV19 to TRBJ1-6; D not resolved. Trimming pared 6 bases from V and 5 bases from J, leaving 14 bases between. The CDR3 totals 15 residues. In germline, CDR1 is LNHDA, CDR2 SQIVND (reference sequence). The CDR3 DNA sequence: TGTGCCAGTAGCACCCCGGGTAGTAATAATTCACCCCTCCACTTT. This encodes CASSTPGSNNSPLHF.